One sample yielded the 32 T cell receptor beta chains listed below, sequenced in a study of breast tumors, draining lymph nodes, adjacent tissues. TCRdb re-analysed the multiplex PCR reads in MiXCR, keeping a single row per CDR3 protein. The data contain about 230,000 distinct CDR3 sequences, 32% of them seen just once; the ten biggest clones take up about 1.4%. Samples came from axillary lymph nodes draining the breast cancer. Sequencing was carried out using axillary lymph node tissue. Receptor source: a female donor with breast cancer. Some clones in this sample may be carry-over from other donors' samples.

There are many counts of this clonotype. The rearrangement uses TRBV7-9 and TRBJ2-4; 11 positions match TRBD2. This CDR3 contains 15 residues. Germline assignment: CDR1 SEHNR and CDR2 FQNEAQ (reference sequence). J lost 8 bases, V lost 6 bases, and 9 bases had no gene match. The CDR3 is CASSSGLAEEHIQYF. The CDR3 nucleotides read TGTGCCAGCAGTTCGGGACTAGCGGAGGAGCACATTCAGTACTTC.

This clonotype was observed many times. The chain carries TRBV12-3 or TRBV12-4 and TRBJ2-7; 9 nucleotides agree with TRBD1. V lost 4 bases to trimming and J lost 3 bases; unmatched junction nucleotides: 4. CDR3 size: 14 residues. The CDR3 nucleotides read TGTGCCAGCAGTTACAGGGGGCCCGTCTACGAGCAGTACTTC. Encoded protein: CASSYRGPVYEQYF.

The rearrangement joins TRBV7-3 to TRBJ1-5; the match to TRBD1 covers 8 bases. The CDR3 spans 13 residues. CDR1 and CDR2 from the germline V gene are SGHTA and FQGTGA. Unmatched junction bases numbered 9, after V lost 7 bases and J lost 10 bases. The CDR3, as DNA: TGTGCCAGCACTAGGACAGGGCGAAGCCCCCAGCATTTT. It is translated as CASTRTGRSPQHF.

In the case of this clonotype: With a much larger clone just one base away, this may be a read error. The rearrangement joins TRBV9 to TRBJ2-2; D is uncertain. CDR1 is SGDLS, CDR2 YYNGEE, per germline. V lost 4 bases to trimming and J lost 0 bases, with 16 bases between them. This CDR3 spans 17 amino acids. The CDR3 here is CASSQGRFRTNTGELFF. DNA of the CDR3: TGTGCCAGCAGCCAAGGACGGTTTCGGACGAACACCGGGGAGCTGTTTTTT. The complete variable domain, with remaining parts taken from reference TRBV9 and TRBJ2-2, reads DSGVTQTPKHLITATGQRVTLRCSPRSGDLSVYWYQQSLDQGLQFLIQYYNGEERAKGNILERFSAQQFPDLHSELNLSSLELGDSALYFCASSQGRFRTNTGELFFGEGSRLTVL.

J is TRBJ2-5 and V is TRBV20-1; 11 nucleotides align to TRBD2. Unmatched junction bases numbered 10, after V lost 3 bases and J lost 4 bases. Germline lookup yields CDR1 DFQATT and CDR2 SNEGSKA (reference sequence). This CDR3 region has 16 residues. The CDR3: CSAREGSGRARETQYF. The CDR3, as DNA: TGCAGTGCTAGGGAGGGTAGCGGGAGGGCTAGAGAGACCCAGTACTTC.

The V call is TRBV20-1, the J call TRBJ2-3; a possible D gene is TRBD2 (6 bases). This CDR3 has 15 residues. Germline V gene sequence: CDR1 DFQATT, CDR2 SNEGSKA (reference sequence). Trimming took off 2 bases at V and 4 bases at J, with 16 bases between the two ends. The CDR3 region is CSARRGGGAADTQYF. In nucleotides, the CDR3 is TGCAGTGCTAGACGGGGAGGAGGGGCGGCAGATACGCAGTATTTT.

This clonotype appeared many times. The J gene is TRBJ2-7, the V gene TRBV7-2; D remains ambiguous. The CDR3 covers 13 residues. CDR1 SGHTA and CDR2 FQGNSA come from the germline V gene. Trimming pared 2 bases from V and 5 bases from J, leaving 10 bases between. The DNA of the CDR3 is TGTGCCAGCAGCTTACGAGTTTTCAACGAGCAGTACTTC. Protein sequence: CASSLRVFNEQYF.

This chain links TRBV15 with TRBJ1-1, with TRBD1 as a possible D gene (6 bases). Germline assignment: CDR1 LNHNV and CDR2 YYDKDF (reference sequence). Deletions cut 3 bases from V and 6 bases from J, with 14 bases between. The CDR3 length is 14 residues. The CDR3 is CATSRDIRGAEAFF. CDR3 DNA: TGTGCCACCAGCAGGGATATCAGGGGCGCTGAAGCTTTCTTT.

This clonotype was seen at least ten times. This could be a read error, since a much larger clone is one nucleotide away. The rearrangement uses TRBV20-1 and TRBJ2-5, with D possibly matching TRBD2 (5 bases). CDR1 and CDR2 (germline): DFQATT, SNEGSKA (reference sequence). This CDR3 contains 12 residues. DNA of the CDR3: TGCAGTGCGTACGGGAAAAGCCGGACCCCGTACTTC. Translated, it gives CSAYGKSRTPYF.

This clonotype was counted many times. The V call is TRBV27, the J call TRBJ2-5; weak D call: TRBD2 (6 bases). Trimming pared 6 bases from V and 5 bases from J, leaving 16 bases between. This CDR3 is 14 amino acids long. In germline, CDR1 is MNHEY, CDR2 SMNVEV (reference sequence). CDR3 region: CASRLLAFGETQYF. CDR3 DNA sequence: TGTGCCAGCAGGCTACTAGCTTTCGGTGAGACCCAGTACTTC.

This clonotype has at least ten counts. This chain's CDR3 is CASAELVSYNEQFF. The CDR3 nucleotides read TGTGCCAGCGCCGAGCTAGTTTCCTACAATGAGCAGTTCTTC. The V gene is TRBV11-1, the J gene TRBJ2-1, with D unclear. This CDR3 contains 14 residues. Per germline, CDR1 SGHAT and CDR2 FQDESV (reference sequence). Trimming pared 8 bases from V and 1 base from J, leaving 12 bases between.

This clonotype was observed at least ten times. DNA of the CDR3: TGCGCCAGCAGCTTGGACCTTTGGGGTGACAGAATCACAGATACGCAGTATTTT. Protein: CASSLDLWGDRITDTQYF. This sequence joins TRBV5-1 and TRBJ2-3, with a weak D call TRBD1 (5 bases). Trimming took 0 bases from V and 2 from J, leaving 19 bases between them. The CDR3 is 18 residues long. In germline, CDR1 is SGHRS, CDR2 YFSETQ. Together with reference TRBV5-1 and TRBJ2-3, the CDR3 gives the full variable domain: KAGVTQTPRYLIKTRGQQVTLSCSPISGHRSVSWYQQTPGQGLQFLFEYFSETQRNKGNFPGRFSGRQFSNSRSEMNVSTLELGDSALYLCASSLDLWGDRITDTQYFGPGTRLTVL.

This clonotype was detected ten times or more. This may stem from a read error, because a much larger clone lies one nucleotide away. The chain joins TRBV5-1 to TRBJ2-7; D unresolved. The germline CDR1 and CDR2 sequences are SGHRS and YFSETQ. This CDR3 has 12 residues. CDR3 loop: CASFEVPYEHYF. The CDR3 region has the DNA TGCGCCAGCTTTGAAGTCCCCTACGAGCACTACTTC.

At least ten counts were recorded for this clonotype. Here the CDR3 DNA reads TGTGCCAGCAGTTACGGGGCAGGGGAAAGTTACAATGAGCAGTTCTTC. It translates to CASSYGAGESYNEQFF. This chain links TRBV6-6 with TRBJ2-1; a possible D gene is TRBD1 (6 bases). The CDR3 sequence is 16 residues long. Deletions cut 2 bases from V and 4 bases from J, with 15 bases between. CDR1 is MNHNY and CDR2 is SVGAGI in the germline V gene (reference sequence).

In this sample, this clonotype turned up many times. The chain couples TRBV19 to TRBJ2-3; no reliable D call. V lost 1 base, J lost 2 bases, and 13 bases lay in between. The CDR3 length is 16 residues. Germline CDR1 reads LNHDA; CDR2 reads SQIVND (reference sequence). The CDR3 here is CASSIAVASPTDTQYF. CDR3 DNA: TGTGCCAGTAGTATAGCAGTAGCTTCACCCACAGATACGCAGTATTTT.

Comments on this clonotype: A read error is possible here, since a much larger clone lies one base away. The chain employs TRBV5-1 and TRBJ2-3; 7 nucleotides agree with TRBD1. The trim removed 3 bases at V and 4 bases at J, leaving 14 bases unmatched. Germline V gene lookup returns CDR1 SGHRS and CDR2 YFSETQ. The CDR3 totals 17 residues. CDR3 in amino acids: CASSWRANRGAADTQYF. CDR3 in DNA: TGCGCCAGCAGCTGGCGGGCCAACAGGGGAGCCGCAGATACGCAGTATTTT.

Worth noting for this clonotype: A single base separates this from a much larger clone, so it may be a read error. The V and J genes are TRBV6-1 and TRBJ2-2, with TRBD2 identical over 9 bases. Losses at the gene ends were 8 bases for V and 7 bases for J; bases not matched to a gene: 8. The CDR3 consists of 14 residues. The germline V gene encodes CDR1 MNHNS and CDR2 SASEGT. As DNA, the CDR3 is TGTGCCAGCGGGCCTAGCGGGACTGGCGGGGAGCTGTTTTTT. This encodes CASGPSGTGGELFF.

Of note for this clonotype: A clone one base away is much larger, so this may be a read error. The rearrangement uses TRBV20-1 and TRBJ1-5; D is undetermined. The CDR3 covers 11 residues. Germline loops: CDR1 DFQATT, CDR2 SNEGSKA (reference sequence). Written as DNA, the CDR3 is TGCAGTACTAGTGGGGATCAGCCCCAGCATTTT. This codes for CSTSGDQPQHF.

This rearrangement joins TRBV9 to TRBJ2-4, with TRBD2 matching over 8 bases. V lost 0 bases to trimming and J lost 9 bases; unmatched junction nucleotides: 11. The CDR3 sequence is 16 residues long. Germline V lookup: CDR1 SGDLS, CDR2 YYNGEE. This chain's CDR3 is CASSVDGLAAGGIQYF. The CDR3 DNA is TGTGCCAGCAGCGTAGATGGGCTAGCGGCGGGGGGCATTCAGTACTTC.

The CDR3 coding sequence is TGTGCCAGTAGTGCCTCGGGAAGAGCAGCGGGACACGAGCAGTACTTC. Translation gives CASSASGRAAGHEQYF. The rearrangement links TRBV19 to TRBJ2-7, with TRBD2 matching 7 bases. V was pared by 5 bases and J by 5 bases, with 15 bases of the junction left unmatched. The CDR3 has 16 residues. The germline gives CDR1 LNHDA, CDR2 SQIVND (reference sequence).

This clonotype was recorded at least ten times. The chain carries TRBV19 and TRBJ1-2, with D uncertain. V lost 7 bases and J lost 8, with 11 bases in between. The germline CDR1 and CDR2 sequences are LNHDA and SQIVND (reference sequence). The CDR3 covers 11 residues. CDR3 sequence (DNA): TGTGCCAGTACCACCTATGACGGCTACACCTTC. This gives the protein CASTTYDGYTF.

The V and J genes are TRBV5-1 and TRBJ1-1; 9 bases are a match to TRBD1. Germline assignment: CDR1 SGHRS and CDR2 YFSETQ. This CDR3 spans 15 amino acids. V lost 0 bases, J lost 5 bases, and 5 bases stayed unmatched. CDR3 nucleotides: TGCGCCAGCAGCTTGGGAGGGACAGGGTTGACTGAAGCTTTCTTT. This translates into CASSLGGTGLTEAFF.

This clonotype was counted only a few times. The V call is TRBV18, the J call TRBJ1-1; TRBD1 is a possible D gene (5 bases). Germline-derived CDR1 and CDR2 are KGHSH and LQKENI. The CDR3 contains 13 residues. Deletions cut 6 bases from V and 1 base from J, with 9 bases between. The DNA for the CDR3 is TGTGCCAGCTCCCAAGGGGAGAACACTGAAGCTTTCTTT. Its translation: CASSQGENTEAFF.

The chain recombines TRBV7-3 with TRBJ2-3; 8 nucleotides agree with TRBD2. The CDR3 is made up of 18 amino acids. J gave up 1 base and V 3 bases, and 12 bases lay outside the gene matches. CDR1 and CDR2 from the germline V gene are SGHTA and FQGTGA. Written as DNA, the CDR3 is TGTGCCAGCAGCTTGGGGGTGGCGACTAGCGATCGCACAGATACGCAGTATTTT. Translating it yields CASSLGVATSDRTDTQYF.

This clonotype has ten or more counts. This chain joins TRBV20-1 and TRBJ2-3, with D possibly TRBD2 on 6 matching bases. CDR1 is DFQATT, CDR2 SNEGSKA, per germline (reference sequence). There are 14 residues in the CDR3. V was pared by 1 base and J by 5 bases, with 13 bases between. CDR3 bases: TGCAGTGCTAGAGCGCGGGGCCGTTTAGATACGCAGTATTTT. It codes for CSARARGRLDTQYF.

With respect to this clonotype: One base away lies a much larger clone, so this may be a sequencing read error. This chain connects TRBV12-3 or TRBV12-4 to TRBJ2-1; TRBD2 matches 10 bases. CDR3 length: 15 residues. V trimming: 6 bases; J trimming: 8 bases; junction bases outside the gene matches: 10. CDR3 nucleotide sequence: TGTGCCAGCAGCATAGCTAGCGGGAGACTGGATGAGCAGTTCTTC. This codes for CASSIASGRLDEQFF.

This clonotype was seen more than once but under ten times. The chain combines TRBV9 with TRBJ2-7; TRBD1 matches 8 bases. The CDR3 contains 14 residues. V shed 3 bases and J 4 bases; nucleotides not matched to a gene: 6. Germline CDR1 SGDLS, CDR2 YYNGEE. The CDR3 sequence: CASSAGQATYEQYF. The CDR3 DNA sequence: TGTGCCAGCAGCGCGGGACAGGCGACTTACGAGCAGTACTTC.

On this clonotype itself: One end of the junction fails to match germline, which may point to a read error. The genes are TRBV12-3 or TRBV12-4 and TRBJ2-1, with D possibly matching TRBD2 (6 bases). The length of the CDR3 is 15 residues. The CDR3 nucleotides read TGTGCCAGCAGCCACCTGGGCGCTAGCGATGGTGAGCAGCTCTTC. It specifies CASSHLGASDGEQLF.

This clonotype was counted ten times or more. The chain employs TRBV30 and TRBJ1-4; D unresolved. In germline, CDR1 is GTSNPN, CDR2 SVGIG (reference sequence). The V end was cut by 1 base, the J end by 7 bases, with 7 bases between. The CDR3 has 12 amino acids. The CDR3 DNA is TGTGCCTGGAGTGGAATGCGTGAAAAACTGTTTTTT. Residues: CAWSGMREKLFF.

This clonotype has at least ten counts. This chain links TRBV13 with TRBJ2-7, with D perhaps assigned TRBD1 or TRBD2 (6 bases each). The germline V and J ends were trimmed by 3 bases and 6 bases, with 9 bases remaining between them. The CDR3 has 12 residues. Germline CDR1 is PRHDT and CDR2 is FYEKMQ (reference sequence). DNA of the CDR3: TGTGCCAGCAGCTTGGGGGGCGGCGAGCAGTACTTC. Its protein product is CASSLGGGEQYF.

The gene calls are TRBV29-1 and TRBJ1-6, with D perhaps TRBD1 (5 bases). Trimming removed 3 bases at V and 8 bases at J, with 11 bases between. CDR1 is SQVTM and CDR2 is ANQGSEA in the germline V gene. CDR3 length: 13 amino acids. The CDR3 is CSVDTGTDSPLHF. The CDR3 DNA follows: TGCAGCGTTGATACCGGGACCGATTCACCCCTCCACTTT.

This clonotype showed up just a few times. The chain links TRBV20-1 to TRBJ1-1; the D gene is possibly TRBD1 (5 bases). V was pared by 1 base and J by 1 base, with 13 bases between. CDR1 is DFQATT, CDR2 SNEGSKA, per germline (reference sequence). The CDR3 has 15 amino acids. Here the CDR3 reads CSARGNGAANTEAFF. CDR3 bases: TGCAGTGCTAGAGGGAATGGGGCAGCGAACACTGAAGCTTTCTTT.